The present T cell receptor (beta chain) was sequenced within a study of post-analysis software for immune sequencing data. Study results and limitations: TRBV5-6, TRBV5-1 and TRBV20-1 were among roughly five TRBV segments more frequent in patients than controls.

In its sample, this clonotype was seen many times. The target antigen is unknown. Every TCR beta cDNA library bore unique molecular identifiers. A single record per CDR3 protein comes from TCRdb applying MiXCR to the PCR reads. The sample has about 400,000 distinct CDR3 sequences, around 33% seen once. This CDR3 region has 16 residues. CDR1 and CDR2 from the germline V gene are LGHNA and YSLEER. Trimming pared 0 bases from V and 4 bases from J, leaving 14 bases between. The chain combines TRBV4-3 with TRBJ2-3, with D tentatively TRBD2 (5 bases). Material: blood. The receptor was isolated from a girl between 10 and 17 years old with multiple sclerosis. Written as DNA, the CDR3 is TGCGCCAGCAGCCAAGAACTAGGATCCCCGCCAGATACGCAGTATTTT. Translating it yields CASSQELGSPPDTQYF.